The 25 T cell receptor beta chains listed next were all sequenced from one sample in a study of T cell responses to AZD1222 COVID-19 vaccine. Sequencing used immunoSEQ multiplex PCR; TCRdb keeps in-frame clones, though not all of them. Counted here are more than 95,000 clones, more than 85% occurring once; the ten biggest clones make up 7.1%. Sequencing used peripheral blood, obtained 28 days after the second AZD1222 dose. Receptors were obtained from an adult who received the AZD1222 COVID-19 vaccine.

This chain joins TRBV14 and TRBJ2-7, with D possibly being TRBD1 or TRBD2 (5 bases each). The germline gives CDR1 SGHDN, CDR2 FVKESK. CDR3 length equals 13 residues. The germline V and J ends were trimmed by 1 base and 7 bases, with 11 bases remaining between them. For the CDR3, the DNA is TGTGCCAGCAGCCAAGTCCGTGGGGGTGAGCAGTACTTC. Translated: CASSQVRGGEQYF. The variable domain in full, with the rest retrieved from reference TRBV14 and TRBJ2-7, is EAGVTQFPSHSVIEKGQTVTLRCDPISGHDNLYWYRRVMGKEIKFLLHFVKESKQDESGMPNNRFLAERTGGTYSTLKVQPAELEDSGVYFCASSQVRGGEQYFGPGTRLTVT.

V gene TRBV11-3 combines with J gene TRBJ1-2, with a tentative D call TRBD1 (5 bases). Germline lookup yields CDR1 SGHNT and CDR2 YENEEA. The CDR3 runs to 15 residues. The germline V and J ends were trimmed by 0 bases and 5 bases, with 13 bases remaining between them. The chain's CDR3 is CASSLDRGQEYGYTF. In nucleotides, the CDR3 is TGTGCCAGCAGCTTAGATCGAGGACAAGAATATGGCTACACCTTC. Together with reference TRBV11-3 and TRBJ1-2, the CDR3 gives the full variable domain: EAGVVQSPRYKIIEKKQPVAFWCNPISGHNTLYWYLQNLGQGPELLIRYENEEAVDDSQLPKDRFSAERLKGVDSTLKIQPAELGDSAVYLCASSLDRGQEYGYTFGSGTRLTVV.

The chain is built from TRBV7-6 and TRBJ2-7, with 11 bases lining up with TRBD2. CDR1 and CDR2 from the germline V gene are SGHVS and FNYEAQ. This CDR3 contains 16 residues. V lost 5 bases to trimming and J lost 4 bases; unmatched junction nucleotides: 10. The CDR3 bases are TGTGCCAGCAGCCAGCAGATACCTAGCGGGAGGTACGAGCAGTACTTC. Its protein product is CASSQQIPSGRYEQYF.

This clone was detected only once. The DNA of the CDR3 is TGCAGCGTTGATGAGGACAGGGGAAACGATCGGGGCACAGATACGCAGTATTTT. Its protein product is CSVDEDRGNDRGTDTQYF. The chain is built from TRBV29-1 and TRBJ2-3; 9 bases are a match to TRBD1. Germline values: CDR1 SQVTM, CDR2 ANQGSEA. The CDR3 covers 18 residues. Trimming cost V 3 bases and J 1 base; bases outside gene matches: 14.

The V call is TRBV6-2 or TRBV6-3, the J call TRBJ2-2, with 9 bases that match TRBD1. This CDR3 spans 15 amino acids. V shed 5 bases, J shed 4 bases, and the junction held 5 bases outside the gene matches. CDR1 and CDR2 from the germline V gene are MNHEY and SVGEGT. Written as DNA, the CDR3 is TGTGCCAGCAGTAACCGGGACAGGGTCACCGGGGAGCTGTTTTTT. Residues: CASSNRDRVTGELFF.

V is TRBV19 and J is TRBJ2-7, with TRBD2 matching 12 bases. Germline lookup yields CDR1 LNHDA and CDR2 SQIVND (reference sequence). Trimming removed 7 bases from V and 1 base from J; junction bases left unmatched: 17. This CDR3 has 19 residues. CDR3 DNA sequence: TGTGCCAGTACCCCCCCCCTTTGGGCTAGCGGGAGGGAGTCCTACGAGCAGTACTTC. It codes for CASTPPLWASGRESYEQYF.

The gene calls are TRBV6-5 and TRBJ1-2; 8 bases fit TRBD1. The CDR3 is 14 residues long. Trimming removed 2 bases from V and 7 bases from J; junction bases left unmatched: 6. Germline loops: CDR1 MNHEY, CDR2 SVGAGI. CDR3 nucleotide sequence: TGTGCCAGCAGTTACACAGGGGGTAGGGGTGGCTACACCTTC. Protein product: CASSYTGGRGGYTF.

In this sample, this clone turned up once. This chain links TRBV9 with TRBJ2-5; D gene uncertain. The CDR3 consists of 17 residues. Looked up from germline, CDR1 is SGDLS and CDR2 is YYNGEE. V lost 0 bases and J lost 5, with 20 bases in between. The CDR3 spells CASSVDHEYLNDETQYF. As DNA, the CDR3 is TGTGCCAGCAGCGTAGACCACGAGTACCTTAATGACGAGACCCAGTACTTC. The whole variable domain, remainder taken from reference TRBV9 and TRBJ2-5, is DSGVTQTPKHLITATGQRVTLRCSPRSGDLSVYWYQQSLDQGLQFLIQYYNGEERAKGNILERFSAQQFPDLHSELNLSSLELGDSALYFCASSVDHEYLNDETQYFGPGTRLLVL.

The chain links TRBV19 to TRBJ1-1; perhaps TRBD1 as D (5 bases). There are 14 residues in the CDR3. With 3 bases removed from V and 5 bases from J, the gap between germline ends came to 13 bases. The V gene's germline CDR1 is LNHDA and CDR2 SQIVND (reference sequence). The CDR3 coding sequence is TGTGCCAGTAGTATTTTGGGGGTGGGGACTGAAGCTTTCTTT. Protein product: CASSILGVGTEAFF.

This clone was seen many times. This chain links TRBV24-1 with TRBJ2-2, with 7 bases aligning to TRBD1. There are 14 residues in the CDR3. Germline CDR1 is KGHDR and CDR2 is SFDVKD. V was pared by 3 bases and J by 3 bases, with 0 bases of the junction left unmatched. The CDR3 DNA sequence: TGTGCCACCAGTGATGGGACAGACACCGGGGAGCTGTTTTTT. It is translated as CATSDGTDTGELFF.

This sequence joins TRBV5-1 and TRBJ2-3; unclear D gene. This CDR3 contains 15 residues. Germline CDR1 is SGHRS and CDR2 is YFSETQ. Trimming cost V 0 bases and J 3 bases, with 11 bases left between them. The chain's CDR3 is CASSLGTFGTDTQYF. CDR3 bases: TGCGCCAGCAGCTTGGGGACCTTTGGGACAGATACGCAGTATTTT.

The chain combines TRBV5-4 with TRBJ2-7, with D possibly being TRBD2 (7 bases). The germline V and J ends were trimmed by 4 bases and 6 bases, with 20 bases remaining between them. The germline V gene has CDR1 SGHNT and CDR2 YYREEE (reference sequence). The CDR3 consists of 15 residues. CDR3: CASSPGGLHNGEQYF. The CDR3 nucleotides are TGTGCCAGCAGCCCGGGGGGCCTCCATAATGGCGAGCAGTACTTC.

The genes are TRBV24-1 and TRBJ1-2; unclear D gene. The CDR3 loop spans 12 amino acids. Germline CDR1 KGHDR, CDR2 SFDVKD. With 0 bases removed from V and 6 bases from J, the gap between germline ends came to 4 bases. CDR3 sequence: CATSDLNDGYTF. CDR3 DNA sequence: TGTGCCACCAGTGATTTGAACGATGGCTACACCTTC.

The chain is built from TRBV24-1 and TRBJ2-2, with a tentative D call TRBD1 (6 bases). Germline V gene lookup returns CDR1 KGHDR and CDR2 SFDVKD. Trimming took off 3 bases at V and 6 bases at J, with 16 bases between the two ends. This CDR3 spans 16 amino acids. The CDR3 DNA follows: TGTGCCACCAGTGATGCCACAGGGTGGAAGGCCGGGGAGCTGTTTTTT. It codes for CATSDATGWKAGELFF.

This sequence joins TRBV12-5 and TRBJ1-3; D remains unclear. V gave up 0 bases and J gave up 4 bases, with 4 bases separating them. Germline CDR1 is LGHNT and CDR2 is FRNRAP. The CDR3 runs to 13 residues. The CDR3 bases are TGTGCTAGTGGTTTGGTACCCGGAAACACCATATATTTT. Protein product: CASGLVPGNTIYF.

The chain combines TRBV4-1 with TRBJ2-7; 10 nucleotides align to TRBD1. There are 15 residues in the CDR3. Germline lookup yields CDR1 MGHRA and CDR2 YSYEKL. The junction had 2 bases not matched to a gene; V was cut back by 1 base and J by 2 bases. For the CDR3, the DNA is TGCGCCAGCAGCCAAGGGACAGGGGGGACCTACGAGCAGTACTTC. Translating it yields CASSQGTGGTYEQYF.

This rearrangement joins TRBV7-9 to TRBJ2-7; D is tentatively TRBD1 or TRBD2 (7 bases each). Trimming took off 5 bases at V and 2 bases at J, with 13 bases between the two ends. This CDR3 region has 14 residues. CDR1 is SEHNR and CDR2 is FQNEAQ in the germline V gene (reference sequence). CDR3 bases: TGTGCCAGCAGCCAGGGGGGGGCCCCCTACGAGCAGTACTTC. Translation: CASSQGGAPYEQYF.

The V call is TRBV24-1, the J call TRBJ1-3; no reliable D call. V lost 4 bases to trimming and J lost 4 bases, with 7 bases between them. Germline-derived CDR1 and CDR2 are KGHDR and SFDVKD. The CDR3 totals 13 residues. The CDR3 spells CATSEPQGNTIYF. The DNA for the CDR3 is TGTGCCACCAGTGAACCACAGGGAAACACCATATATTTT.

This clone was seen a single time. The chain combines TRBV5-1 with TRBJ1-1; D may be TRBD1 (5 bases). The CDR3 is 16 residues long. The V gene's germline CDR1 is SGHRS and CDR2 YFSETQ. The germline V and J ends were trimmed by 5 bases and 0 bases, with 17 bases remaining between them. CDR3 DNA: TGCGCCAGCAGTCTGGCCCGGGGCAGCTTGAACACTGAAGCTTTCTTT. It is translated as CASSLARGSLNTEAFF.

The chain employs TRBV11-3 and TRBJ1-2; TRBD1 aligns across 8 bases. Germline V gene lookup returns CDR1 SGHNT and CDR2 YENEEA. This CDR3 region has 13 residues. After removal of 1 base from V and 7 bases from J, the junction contained 2 bases not matched to a gene. CDR3 sequence: CASSLAGGGGYTF. The CDR3 DNA follows: TGTGCCAGCAGCTTAGCAGGGGGCGGTGGCTACACCTTC.

The genes are TRBV4-3 and TRBJ2-7; D is ambiguous. The V gene lost 0 bases and the J gene lost 2 bases, with 11 bases spanning the gap. The germline gives CDR1 LGHNA, CDR2 YSLEER. This CDR3 is 15 amino acids long. The chain's CDR3 is CASSQEGNGPYEQYF. The CDR3 nucleotides are TGCGCCAGCAGCCAAGAGGGCAACGGTCCCTACGAGCAGTACTTC.

CDR3 coding DNA: TGCGCCAGCAGCCAAACGAATGGACTCCGCTACGAGCAGTACTTC. This codes for CASSQTNGLRYEQYF. The V gene is TRBV4-1, the J gene TRBJ2-7; perhaps TRBD2 as D (5 bases). Trimming removed 2 bases at V and 3 bases at J, with 14 bases between. CDR3 size: 15 residues. CDR1 and CDR2 from the germline V gene are MGHRA and YSYEKL.

This sequence joins TRBV15 and TRBJ1-2, with D uncertain. The CDR3 is made up of 14 amino acids. Trimming removed 7 bases from V and 0 bases from J, with 12 bases in between. Looked up from germline, CDR1 is LNHNV and CDR2 is YYDKDF (reference sequence). CDR3 residues: CATKLGGANYGYTF. The CDR3 DNA follows: TGTGCCACCAAATTAGGCGGAGCTAACTATGGCTACACCTTC.

The rearrangement joins TRBV27 to TRBJ2-7; D is undetermined. The germline V gene encodes CDR1 MNHEY and CDR2 SMNVEV (reference sequence). V was shortened by 2 bases and J by 2 bases, with 13 bases between the two germline ends. The CDR3 consists of 15 residues. CDR3 sequence (DNA): TGTGCCAGCAGTTTAAAACCTGCAGGCCCCTACGAGCAGTACTTC. As protein: CASSLKPAGPYEQYF.

The genes are TRBV25-1 and TRBJ2-3, with 10 bases fitting TRBD1. Germline V gene data show CDR1 as MGHDK and CDR2 as SYGVNS. V lost 3 bases to trimming and J lost 3 bases; unmatched junction nucleotides: 3. The CDR3 has 15 residues. The CDR3 loop reads CASSEDRGSTDTQYF. The CDR3, as DNA: TGTGCCAGCAGTGAGGACAGGGGGTCGACAGATACGCAGTATTTT. The full variable domain, completed using reference TRBV25-1 and TRBJ2-3, is EADIYQTPRYLVIGTGKKITLECSQTMGHDKMYWYQQDPGMELHLIHYSYGVNSTEKGDLSSESTVSRIRTEHFPLTLESARPSHTSQYLCASSEDRGSTDTQYFGPGTRLTVL.